This entry lists 31 T cell receptor beta chains sequenced from one sample in a study of T cell responses to AZD1222 COVID-19 vaccine. Using immunoSEQ multiplex PCR, the repertoire was profiled, and TCRdb retains in-frame clones only, with some absent. The sample lists roughly 150,000 clones, roughly nine tenths occurring once. The sequencing here drew on peripheral blood, taken 28 days after the second AZD1222 dose. The receptors were gathered from an adult who received the AZD1222 COVID-19 vaccine.

The chain has TRBV29-1 and TRBJ1-2; D unresolved. Germline assignment: CDR1 SQVTM and CDR2 ANQGSEA. Trimming removed 2 bases at V and 8 bases at J, with 9 bases between. The CDR3 consists of 11 residues. CDR3 protein: CSVEKTSGYTF. The DNA for the CDR3 is TGCAGCGTTGAAAAAACGAGCGGCTACACCTTC.

The chain recombines TRBV7-2 with TRBJ2-5; 14 positions agree with TRBD2. Per germline, CDR1 SGHTA and CDR2 FQGNSA. The CDR3 has 16 amino acids. V dropped 4 bases and J dropped 7; count of bases not matched to a gene: 8. The chain's CDR3 is CASSSRLAGGARTQYF. DNA for the CDR3: TGTGCCAGCAGCTCCCGACTAGCGGGGGGGGCACGGACCCAGTACTTC.

The chain is built from TRBV6-1 and TRBJ2-3; 16 nucleotides agree with TRBD2. Germline CDR1 is MNHNS and CDR2 is SASEGT. This CDR3 contains 16 residues. J was trimmed by 9 bases and V by 4 bases; bases with no gene match: 7. DNA of the CDR3: TGTGCCAGCAGTGCAATGGGACTAGCGGGGGGGCAAACGCAGTATTTT. Its translation: CASSAMGLAGGQTQYF.

As DNA, the CDR3 is TGTGCCAGCAACCTCGGGCATGGCTACACCTTC. Amino acid sequence: CASNLGHGYTF. J is TRBJ1-2 and V is TRBV12-3 or TRBV12-4; no reliable D call. The CDR3 is 11 amino acids. Trimming removed 7 bases from V and 6 bases from J, with 9 bases in between.

As regards this clone: The sample has other DNA sequences that encode this CDR3 too. J is TRBJ2-7 and V is TRBV10-3; D remains ambiguous. CDR3 length: 12 residues. Germline V gives CDR1 ENHRY, CDR2 SYGVKD. Trimming shortened V by 4 bases and J by 3 bases, and 7 bases separated the two germline ends. This chain's CDR3 is CAISVGDYEQYF. The CDR3, as DNA: TGTGCCATCAGTGTCGGTGACTACGAGCAGTACTTC.

In regard to this clone: The sample contains more than one DNA sequence encoding this CDR3. This chain links TRBV28 with TRBJ1-5, with no clear D. Germline assignment: CDR1 MDHEN and CDR2 SYDVKM. This CDR3 is built from 13 residues. Trimming took 1 base from V and 2 from J, leaving 3 bases between them. CDR3 region: CASSLLGNQPQHF. The CDR3 DNA is TGTGCCAGCAGTTTATTGGGCAATCAGCCCCAGCATTTT.

The chain has TRBV16 and TRBJ1-3, with 7 nucleotides matching TRBD1. The CDR3 is 16 residues long. Germline-derived CDR1 and CDR2 are KGHSY and FQNENV. The V gene end was trimmed by 0 bases and the J gene end by 2 bases; junction bases not matched to a gene: 4. CDR3 in amino acids: CASSQSTGWTGNTIYF. CDR3 DNA: TGTGCCAGCAGCCAATCGACAGGGTGGACTGGAAACACCATATATTTT.

The chain employs TRBV12-3 or TRBV12-4 and TRBJ2-5; the D gene is possibly TRBD1 (7 bases). The V end lost 10 bases, the J end lost 3 bases, and 15 bases lay between the germline ends. The CDR3 sequence is 13 residues long. CDR3 sequence: CAIHRGTEETQYF. The CDR3 DNA reads TGTGCCATACATCGCGGGACAGAAGAGACCCAGTACTTC.

This sequence joins TRBV6-2 or TRBV6-3 and TRBJ2-7, with a possible D match to TRBD1 (6 bases). V gave up 5 bases and J gave up 3 bases, with 17 bases separating them. Germline loops: CDR1 MNHEY, CDR2 SVGEGT. The CDR3 covers 15 residues. The CDR3 bases are TGTGCCAGCAGTCCCCTCGGGACAAACTTCTACGAGCAGTACTTC. Encoded protein: CASSPLGTNFYEQYF.

The chain has TRBV27 and TRBJ1-1; TRBD1 might be the D (5 bases). Germline V gives CDR1 MNHEY, CDR2 SMNVEV (reference sequence). The V end was cut by 1 base, the J end by 1 base, with 7 bases between. This CDR3 has 14 residues. The chain's CDR3 is CASSLLGENTEAFF. The CDR3 nucleotides are TGTGCCAGCAGTTTATTAGGGGAGAACACTGAAGCTTTCTTT.

The sample holds a few counts of this clone. The chain uses TRBV10-3 and TRBJ2-7; 14 bases match TRBD2. V was pared by 6 bases and J by 7 bases, with 11 bases of the junction left unmatched. The CDR3 length is 16 residues. Germline-derived CDR1 and CDR2 are ENHRY and SYGVKD. The CDR3 spells CAIRLGLAGDPGEQYF. The CDR3 DNA is TGTGCCATCAGGTTGGGACTAGCGGGGGACCCAGGAGAGCAGTACTTC.

This sequence joins TRBV11-2 and TRBJ2-2; 7 bases agree with TRBD2. The CDR3 extends over 14 amino acids. Per the germline V gene, CDR1 is SGHAT and CDR2 is FQNNGV. J gave up 8 bases and V 5 bases, and 8 bases lay outside the gene matches. The CDR3: CASSNTRGEGELFF. The CDR3 DNA is TGTGCCAGCAGCAACACACGGGGGGAGGGGGAGCTGTTTTTT.

This chain uses TRBV4-1 with TRBJ1-5; 7 nucleotides align to TRBD1. Germline V gene lookup returns CDR1 MGHRA and CDR2 YSYEKL. Trimming at V came to 9 bases and at J to 5 bases, leaving 16 bases not matched to a gene. The CDR3 runs to 16 residues. In DNA, the CDR3 is TGCGCCAGAACGACAGGGACTGCGGATTCGGATCAGCCCCAGCATTTT. Encoded protein: CARTTGTADSDQPQHF.

The V and J genes are TRBV19 and TRBJ1-1; D is uncertain. The CDR3 has 13 residues. Trimming pared 5 bases from V and 3 bases from J, leaving 10 bases between. Germline V CDR1 and CDR2: LNHDA, SQIVND (reference sequence). The DNA of the CDR3 is TGTGCCAGTAGTGCAGGACGGCACACTGAAGCTTTCTTT. Its translation is CASSAGRHTEAFF.

CDR3 sequence (DNA): TGTGCCAGCTCACCGAGGCAGGACTTCAGCTCCTATAATTCACCCCTCCACTTT. It yields the protein CASSPRQDFSSYNSPLHF. This chain joins TRBV18 and TRBJ1-6; D is unresolved. The CDR3 has 18 residues. Germline CDR1 is KGHSH and CDR2 is LQKENI. V was cut by 3 bases and J by 0 bases, with 15 bases left in between.

V is TRBV19 and J is TRBJ2-7; TRBD1 agrees at 9 bases. The germline V gene encodes CDR1 LNHDA and CDR2 SQIVND (reference sequence). With V trimmed by 8 bases and J by 5 bases, 7 bases remained unmatched. The length of the CDR3 is 13 residues. CDR3 in DNA: TGTGCCAGTCTGGGACAGGGAGCCGACGAGCAGTACTTC. Encoded protein: CASLGQGADEQYF.

The V call is TRBV27, the J call TRBJ1-5; TRBD1 aligns across 7 bases. The CDR3 loop spans 14 amino acids. The V segment lost 7 bases and the J segment 3 bases; nucleotides outside the gene matches: 6. In germline, CDR1 is MNHEY, CDR2 SMNVEV (reference sequence). The CDR3 loop is CASTATGANQPQHF. CDR3 DNA: TGTGCCAGCACGGCTACAGGGGCCAATCAGCCCCAGCATTTT.

This rearrangement joins TRBV7-8 to TRBJ2-1; 11 positions match TRBD2. The V gene's germline CDR1 is SGHVS and CDR2 FQNEAQ. This CDR3 region has 16 residues. Trimming took 1 base from V and 2 from J; bases not matched to a gene: 1. CDR3 protein: CASSLEGLAAYNEQFF. CDR3 DNA: TGTGCCAGCAGCTTAGAGGGACTAGCGGCCTACAATGAGCAGTTCTTC.

The DNA of the CDR3 is TGTGCCAGCAGCTTAGAGCTTGGGGGAACCTACGAGCAGTACTTC. This gives the protein CASSLELGGTYEQYF. The gene calls are TRBV7-6 and TRBJ2-7; D possibly matches TRBD1 or TRBD2 (5 bases each). CDR3 length: 15 amino acids. Germline V gene lookup returns CDR1 SGHVS and CDR2 FNYEAQ. V was cut by 1 base and J by 2 bases, with 12 bases left in between.

The genes are TRBV23-1 and TRBJ1-5; 8 nucleotides align to TRBD1. TRBV23-1 is flagged as an ORF with uncertain function. V gave up 4 bases and J gave up 0 bases; unmatched junction bases: 2. This CDR3 comprises 15 residues. The DNA of the CDR3 is TGCGCCAGCAGTCCCGGACAGGGTAGCAATCAGCCCCAGCATTTT. This sequence encodes CASSPGQGSNQPQHF.

The rearrangement joins TRBV11-2 to TRBJ2-5, with 11 bases fitting TRBD2. This CDR3 region has 16 residues. With V trimmed by 5 bases and J by 2 bases, 7 bases remained unmatched. Germline CDR1 is SGHAT and CDR2 is FQNNGV. CDR3 in DNA: TGTGCCAGCAGCCCAAGGACTAGCGGGCTACAAGAGACCCAGTACTTC. Protein: CASSPRTSGLQETQYF.

V gene TRBV18 combines with J gene TRBJ1-1, with 9 bases that match TRBD1. Trimming at V came to 4 bases and at J to 1 base, leaving 4 bases not matched to a gene. CDR3 length equals 15 residues. Germline assignment: CDR1 KGHSH and CDR2 LQKENI. CDR3 nucleotides: TGTGCCAGCTCACAGACGACAGGGGGGAACACTGAAGCTTTCTTT. This translates into CASSQTTGGNTEAFF.

The J gene is TRBJ2-3, the V gene TRBV5-1; weak D call: TRBD2 (6 bases). Germline values: CDR1 SGHRS, CDR2 YFSETQ. V lost 3 bases, J lost 4 bases, and 6 bases lay in between. The CDR3 spans 12 residues. The CDR3 region has the DNA TGCGCCAGCAGCTGGGACTCAGATACGCAGTATTTT. It yields the protein CASSWDSDTQYF. Full variable domain (rest looked up from reference TRBV5-1 and TRBJ2-3): KAGVTQTPRYLIKTRGQQVTLSCSPISGHRSVSWYQQTPGQGLQFLFEYFSETQRNKGNFPGRFSGRQFSNSRSEMNVSTLELGDSALYLCASSWDSDTQYFGPGTRLTVL.

The chain has TRBV29-1 and TRBJ1-1; D gene uncertain. Trimming pared 0 bases from V and 10 bases from J, leaving 12 bases between. The CDR3 has 12 residues. Germline CDR1 reads SQVTM; CDR2 reads ANQGSEA. CDR3 in amino acids: CSVEDPASGAFF. Written as DNA, the CDR3 is TGCAGCGTTGAAGACCCAGCGAGTGGAGCTTTCTTT.

The J gene is TRBJ2-1, the V gene TRBV7-9; 12 nucleotides align to TRBD1. With V trimmed by 4 bases and J by 6 bases, 7 bases remained unmatched. Germline CDR1 and CDR2: SEHNR and FQNEAQ (reference sequence). CDR3 length equals 16 residues. The CDR3 DNA sequence: TGTGCCAGCAGCTCCCCGGGACAGGGGGCAAGCAATGAGCAGTTCTTC. Residues: CASSSPGQGASNEQFF.

The chain carries TRBV7-7 and TRBJ2-1; maybe TRBD2 (5 bases). The CDR3 has 15 residues. The V end was cut by 1 base, the J end by 4 bases, with 11 bases between. From germline, CDR1 is SSHAT and CDR2 FNYEAQ (reference sequence). CDR3 coding DNA: TGTGCCAGCAGCTTAGTCCCGTCGGGGTACAATGAGCAGTTCTTC. Protein: CASSLVPSGYNEQFF.

The J gene is TRBJ2-2, the V gene TRBV7-7; 12 nucleotides align to TRBD2. Germline trimming cut 5 bases from V and 7 bases from J; bases unmatched to any gene: 11. The germline V gene has CDR1 SSHAT and CDR2 FNYEAQ (reference sequence). The CDR3 length is 17 residues. For the CDR3, the DNA is TGTGCCAGCAGCGCCCGACTAGCGGGGGTATCCAGCGGGGAGCTGTTTTTT. Translated, it gives CASSARLAGVSSGELFF.

The chain employs TRBV11-2 and TRBJ2-7; 9 bases are shared with TRBD1. From germline, CDR1 is SGHAT and CDR2 FQNNGV. This CDR3 is 14 amino acids long. V shed 3 bases, J shed 3 bases, and the junction held 3 bases outside the gene matches. As DNA, the CDR3 is TGTGCCAGCAGCTTGGGACAGGGTCTCTACGAGCAGTACTTC. It is translated as CASSLGQGLYEQYF.

This chain links TRBV13 with TRBJ2-7; D is possibly TRBD1 (6 bases). In germline, CDR1 is PRHDT, CDR2 FYEKMQ (reference sequence). The CDR3 sequence is 14 residues long. The V end was cut by 4 bases, the J end by 5 bases, with 15 bases between. The DNA of the CDR3 is TGTGCCAGCAGCTCCCGCCGGACAGTCAACGAGCAGTACTTC. Its translation: CASSSRRTVNEQYF.

The V gene is TRBV5-5, the J gene TRBJ1-3, with D perhaps TRBD1 (5 bases). Germline CDR1 is SGHKS and CDR2 is YYEKEE (reference sequence). V shed 2 bases and J shed 0 bases, with 12 bases lying between them. The CDR3 sequence is 16 residues long. The DNA of the CDR3 is TGTGCCAGCAGCTTTAGCCTGACAGCCTCTGGAAACACCATATATTTT. It is translated as CASSFSLTASGNTIYF.

V usage is TRBV5-1 and J usage is TRBJ2-5, with D perhaps assigned TRBD1 or TRBD2 (5 bases each). The germline V and J ends were trimmed by 0 bases and 4 bases, with 7 bases remaining between them. CDR3 length: 13 residues. Germline V gives CDR1 SGHRS, CDR2 YFSETQ. The CDR3: CASSLEGTETQYF. CDR3 bases: TGCGCCAGCAGCTTGGAAGGGACAGAGACCCAGTACTTC.